What follows are 5 T cell receptor beta chains derived from one specimen sequenced in a study of control samples from healthy donors and cancer patients (dated by TCRdb to the early 2020s). Libraries were made using the immunoSEQ multiplex PCR assay. TCRdb retrieved this table from immuneACCESS and kept in-frame rearrangements only. Not all clones are present; in checked studies, unresolved V genes account for under half, and no reason is known for the remainder. This sample holds some 120,000 clones; approximately 93% were observed only once. The ten largest clones capture around 2.5% of the sample. Specimen: blood. The receptors stem from a man aged 30 to 39 in good health.

The chain recombines TRBV2 with TRBJ2-7, with D tentatively TRBD1 or TRBD2 (5 bases each). The V end was cut by 6 bases, the J end by 3 bases, with 9 bases between. Germline-derived CDR1 and CDR2 are SNHLY and FYNNEI. The CDR3 is 12 amino acids. The CDR3 DNA reads as TGTGCCAGCAGAGGGACCCTCTACGAGCAGTACTTC. Residues: CASRGTLYEQYF.

CDR3 coding DNA: TGTGCCAGCAGCGAGAGACCCGACACTGAAGCTTTCTTT. Translation: CASSERPDTEAFF. This chain uses TRBV6-5 with TRBJ1-1; no clear D. V dropped 6 bases and J dropped 3 bases, with 11 bases sitting between them. CDR1 is MNHEY and CDR2 is SVGAGI in the germline V gene. The CDR3 covers 13 residues.

The chain carries TRBV4-2 and TRBJ2-1; weak D call: TRBD1 (6 bases). The CDR3 has 13 amino acids. The germline V gene has CDR1 LGHNA and CDR2 YNFKEQ. V lost 4 bases to trimming and J lost 3 bases, with 7 bases between them. CDR3 DNA: TGTGCCAGCAGCCCGGACAGCTACAATGAGCAGTTCTTC. It codes for CASSPDSYNEQFF.

V is TRBV7-6 and J is TRBJ2-1; weak D call: TRBD1 (6 bases). This CDR3 is 14 amino acids long. Germline lookup yields CDR1 SGHVS and CDR2 FNYEAQ. Trimming left V 5 bases short and J 1 base short, with 9 bases between. DNA of the CDR3: TGTGCCAGCAGCACCAGGGGATCCTACAATGAGCAGTTCTTC. Translation gives CASSTRGSYNEQFF.

J is TRBJ1-2 and V is TRBV28; perhaps TRBD1 as D (5 bases). The germline V and J ends were trimmed by 7 bases and 7 bases, with 19 bases remaining between them. CDR1 is MDHEN and CDR2 is SYDVKM in the germline V gene. The CDR3 has 14 residues. This CDR3 is CASIPWGGGTGYTF. DNA for the CDR3: TGTGCCAGCATCCCGTGGGGCGGAGGGACTGGCTACACCTTC.